This T cell receptor beta chain is from a study of blood T cell repertoires in COVID-19. About the research overall: Sites in the United States, Italy and Spain provided acute and convalescent COVID-19 samples.

Measured with immunoSEQ multiplex PCR; TCRdb has only the in-frame clones, and not every one. The sample lists over 250,000 clones, around 80% occurring once. V dropped 0 bases and J dropped 8 bases, with 11 bases sitting between them. Germline values: CDR1 LGHNA, CDR2 YNFKEQ. The CDR3 runs 15 residues. The chain employs TRBV4-2 and TRBJ1-6, with D uncertain. The receptor was derived from a man aged 25-45 years with acute COVID-19. The source material was PBMCs or T cells enriched from blood (not recorded which). CDR3 in DNA: TGTGCCAGCAGCCAAGAGGCAGGCTCCTATTCACCCCTCCACTTT. This translates into CASSQEAGSYSPLHF.